This T cell receptor beta chain comes out of a study of vaccination and CD4 T cells after COVID-19. Background on the study: The makeup of the convalescents was six males and four females, two of them Hispanic. Spike peptides, overlapping and drawn from SARS-CoV-2, HCoV-NL63, HCoV-OC43 and HCoV-229E, were used to stimulate cells. Control cultures were supplied with a CEFX pool, an HIV-1 Nef pool, or no peptide at all.

Cultured CD4+ T-cell DNA underwent Oncomine TCR Beta short-read sequencing. In TCRdb, the PCR reads were re-called with MiXCR into one record per CDR3 protein. The sample consists of under 15,000 distinct CDR3 sequences, approximately 61% of them appearing once. This sample's treatment: roughly nine-day PBMC culture with coronavirus spike peptide pools or control peptides (ViraFEST assay). Concerning this clonotype: Its antigen is still unknown.

This sequence originates from a human donor who had recovered from COVID-19. The specimen sequenced was CD4+ T cells from blood, cultured in vitro.

The CDR3 sequence: CASSGGAKHEQYF. CDR3 DNA: TGTGCCAGCTCCGGGGGCGCGAAGCACGAGCAGTACTTC. The chain carries TRBV18 and TRBJ2-7; D tentatively fits TRBD1 or TRBD2 (6 bases each). In germline, CDR1 is KGHSH, CDR2 LQKENI. The CDR3 length is 13 residues. V was trimmed by 6 bases and J by 5 bases, leaving 14 bases between them.